These T cell receptor beta chains were read from a single sample in a study of T-cell reconstitution after alpha-beta-depleted transplantation in children. Using its own MiXCR run on the PCR reads, TCRdb lists one record per CDR3 protein. This table holds hundreds of thousands of distinct CDR3 sequences, roughly 13% found once. Sequencing was performed on PBMCs, mostly from graft donor cells, taken 360 days after TCRalphabeta/CD19-depleted stem cell transplant. The receptor set was obtained from a male patient between 10 and 17 years old who had a stem cell transplant for acute myeloid leukemia, so the T cells may come from the graft donor. The CDR3 runs from the conserved cysteine through the conserved F or W. Each record gives: V gene, D gene, clone size, J gene, CDR3 DNA, CDR3 protein. The D gene is left open where the match is weak. A clone size is listed for some rows: how often the clone was seen (once, few, many), or a class if it is expanded.

v_gene: TRBV27; d_gene: TRBD1; abundance: many; j_gene: TRBJ2-2; CDR3nt: TGTGCCAGCAGTTTATGGCCATCAGGGGGCCACACCGGGGAGCTGTTTTTT; CDR3aa: CASSLWPSGGHTGELFF
v_gene: TRBV12-3/TRBV12-4; d_gene: -; abundance: few; j_gene: TRBJ2-1; CDR3nt: TGTGCCAGCAGTTTAGCGTACGACTATCGCAATGAGCAGTTCTTC; CDR3aa: CASSLAYDYRNEQFF
v_gene: TRBV7-3; d_gene: TRBD2; abundance: few; j_gene: TRBJ2-5; CDR3nt: TGTGCCAGCAGCCCTACAAGTAGCGGGAGGGAGACCCAGTACTTC; CDR3aa: CASSPTSSGRETQYF
v_gene: TRBV19; d_gene: TRBD2; abundance: -; j_gene: TRBJ2-1; CDR3nt: TGTGCCAGTGCGACTAGCGGGAGGGCCATATCTGGTGAGCAGTTCTTC; CDR3aa: CASATSGRAISGEQFF
v_gene: TRBV29-1; d_gene: TRBD2; abundance: few; j_gene: TRBJ2-3; CDR3nt: TGCAGCGTTGAAGATCGACTAGCGGGAGCGGGAGATACGCAGTATTTT; CDR3aa: CSVEDRLAGAGDTQYF
v_gene: TRBV20-1; d_gene: -; abundance: -; j_gene: TRBJ2-3; CDR3nt: TGCAGTGCTAGAGAATCATATGGAGCCCTTAGCACAGATACGCAGTATTTT; CDR3aa: CSARESYGALSTDTQYF
v_gene: TRBV30; d_gene: -; abundance: few; j_gene: TRBJ1-1; CDR3nt: TGTGCCTGGGAAAAGGACGGACCGGGAGCTTTCTTT; CDR3aa: CAWEKDGPGAFF
v_gene: TRBV9; d_gene: TRBD1; abundance: -; j_gene: TRBJ2-1; CDR3nt: TGTGCCAGCAGCGGATACAGGGGGAATGAGCAGTTCTTC; CDR3aa: CASSGYRGNEQFF
v_gene: TRBV28; d_gene: TRBD1; abundance: -; j_gene: TRBJ1-5; CDR3nt: TGTGCCAGCAGTCGACAGGGAACTCAGCCCCAGCATTTT; CDR3aa: CASSRQGTQPQHF
v_gene: TRBV20-1; d_gene: TRBD1; abundance: -; j_gene: TRBJ2-7; CDR3nt: TGCAGTGCTAGAGATGGGACAGGTTACTCCTACGAGCAGTACTTC; CDR3aa: CSARDGTGYSYEQYF
v_gene: TRBV20-1; d_gene: -; abundance: -; j_gene: TRBJ2-7; CDR3nt: TGCAGTGCCCAACCCCAGGCGTGGCCCTACGAGCAGTACTTC; CDR3aa: CSAQPQAWPYEQYF
v_gene: TRBV28; d_gene: -; abundance: few; j_gene: TRBJ2-3; CDR3nt: TGTGCCAGCAGTTTATCAGGGTTGTCGGGCCCAGATACGCAGTATTTT; CDR3aa: CASSLSGLSGPDTQYF
v_gene: TRBV4-3; d_gene: TRBD2; abundance: -; j_gene: TRBJ2-7; CDR3nt: TGCGCCAGCAGCCATGAATGGGACTACCCCTACGAGCAGTACTTC; CDR3aa: CASSHEWDYPYEQYF
v_gene: TRBV28; d_gene: TRBD1; abundance: many; j_gene: TRBJ2-1; CDR3nt: TGTGCCAGCAGTTTTATCGACAGGGGACTCTACAATGAGCAGTTCTTC; CDR3aa: CASSFIDRGLYNEQFF
v_gene: TRBV18; d_gene: TRBD1; abundance: few; j_gene: TRBJ2-7; CDR3nt: TGTGCCAGCTCCGGGGACAGCGGTCCGGGGTCGTACTTC; CDR3aa: CASSGDSGPGSYF
v_gene: TRBV18; d_gene: TRBD2; abundance: -; j_gene: TRBJ2-1; CDR3nt: TGTGCCAGCTCACCCTTAGCGGGACCCCGGAATGAGCAGTTCTTC; CDR3aa: CASSPLAGPRNEQFF
v_gene: TRBV20-1; d_gene: -; abundance: -; j_gene: TRBJ2-7; CDR3nt: TGCAGTGCATACCTTGCCCTGCACGAGCAGTACTTC; CDR3aa: CSAYLALHEQYF
v_gene: TRBV29-1; d_gene: TRBD2; abundance: few; j_gene: TRBJ2-1; CDR3nt: TGCAGCGTCTTCGGGAGGGCTGCCTACAATGAGCAGTTCTTC; CDR3aa: CSVFGRAAYNEQFF
v_gene: TRBV4-2; d_gene: TRBD1; abundance: many; j_gene: TRBJ2-6; CDR3nt: TGTGCCAGCAGCCCGGGACAGGGCTCTGGGGCCAACGTCCTGACTTTC; CDR3aa: CASSPGQGSGANVLTF
v_gene: TRBV10-3; d_gene: TRBD2; abundance: -; j_gene: TRBJ2-7; CDR3nt: TGTGCCATCACCGGACTAGCGGGAGGAGGCGAGCAGTACTTC; CDR3aa: CAITGLAGGGEQYF